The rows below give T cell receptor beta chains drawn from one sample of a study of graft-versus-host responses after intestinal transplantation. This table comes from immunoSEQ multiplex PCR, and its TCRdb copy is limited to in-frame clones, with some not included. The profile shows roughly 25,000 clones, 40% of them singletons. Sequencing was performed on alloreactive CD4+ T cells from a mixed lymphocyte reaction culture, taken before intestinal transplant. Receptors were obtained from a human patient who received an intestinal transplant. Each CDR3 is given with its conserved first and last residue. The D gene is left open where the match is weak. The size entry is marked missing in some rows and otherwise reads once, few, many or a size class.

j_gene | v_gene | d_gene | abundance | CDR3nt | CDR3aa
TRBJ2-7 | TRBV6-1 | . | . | TGTGCCAGCAGTGATTTCCCGGGACTGATGTCCTACGAGCAGTACTTC | CASSDFPGLMSYEQYF
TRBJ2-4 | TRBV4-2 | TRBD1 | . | TGTGCCAGCAGCCACACAGGGGGGCTAGCCAAAAACATTCAGTACTTC | CASSHTGGLAKNIQYF
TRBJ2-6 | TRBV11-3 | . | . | TGTGCCAGCAGCCCCTCTTACGTATCGGGCTCTGGGGCCAACGTCCTGACTTTC | CASSPSYVSGSGANVLTF
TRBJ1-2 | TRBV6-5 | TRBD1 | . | TGTGCCACCGCCAAACAGGGGAACTACCTTATCCGCACCTTC | CATAKQGNYLIRTF
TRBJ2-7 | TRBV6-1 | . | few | TGTGCCAGCGGAAAAACCGGGGGGCGGGAGCAGTACTTC | CASGKTGGREQYF
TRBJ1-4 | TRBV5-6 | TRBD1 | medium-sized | TGTGCCAGCAGCGAGGGAATGACCGGGACAGGGAACTTAAAACTGTTTTTT | CASSEGMTGTGNLKLFF
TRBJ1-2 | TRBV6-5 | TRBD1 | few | TGTGCCAGCAGTGAACAGGGGACTTACTATGGCTACACCTTC | CASSEQGTYYGYTF
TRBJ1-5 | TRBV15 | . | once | TGTGCCACCAGCAGGGGCGGGGGCAATCAGCCCCAGCATTTT | CATSRGGGNQPQHF
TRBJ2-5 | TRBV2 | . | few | TGTGCCAGCAGTCTTGGCGGGCACCGTCAAGAGACCCAGTACTTC | CASSLGGHRQETQYF
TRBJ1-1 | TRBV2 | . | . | TGTGCCAGCTTGACCCAGGGATTGGGCACTGAAGCTTTCTTT | CASLTQGLGTEAFF
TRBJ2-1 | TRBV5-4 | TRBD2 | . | TGTGCCAGCAGGGTGACTAGCGGTCGCTACAATGAGCAGTTCTTC | CASRVTSGRYNEQFF
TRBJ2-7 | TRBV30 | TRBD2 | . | TGTGCCTGGAAGCGGGAGCTCGAGCAGTACTTC | CAWKRELEQYF
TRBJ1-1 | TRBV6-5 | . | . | TGTGCCAGCAGTCAAGGGGCTGAAGCTTTCTTT | CASSQGAEAFF
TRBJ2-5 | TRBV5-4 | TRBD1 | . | TGTGCCAGCAGCTTGGGTGGACAGGGTAGGGAGACCCAGTACTTC | CASSLGGQGRETQYF
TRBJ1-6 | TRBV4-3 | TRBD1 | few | TGCGCCAGCAGCCATCCTAAGGGGGGACAGGGGGCTTACTATAATTCACCCCTCCACTTT | CASSHPKGGQGAYYNSPLHF
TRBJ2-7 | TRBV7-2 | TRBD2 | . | TGTGCCAGCAGCTTATATTGGGGGGTAGCGGGGCACCAGTACTTC | CASSLYWGVAGHQYF
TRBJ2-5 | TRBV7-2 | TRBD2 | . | TGTGCCAGCAGCTTAGGGACTAGCGGGGGGAGAGAGCAGTACTTC | CASSLGTSGGREQYF
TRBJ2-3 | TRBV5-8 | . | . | TGTGCCAGCAGCTTGGAGGGGGTGGGCACAGATACGCAGTATTTT | CASSLEGVGTDTQYF
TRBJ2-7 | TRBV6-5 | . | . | TGTGCCAGCAGTTACGGCGGGCGAGCCTACGAGCAGTACTTC | CASSYGGRAYEQYF
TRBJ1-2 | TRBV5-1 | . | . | TGCGCCAGCAGCTCACAGGGTCCTGGCTACACCTTC | CASSSQGPGYTF
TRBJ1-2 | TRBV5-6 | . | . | TGTGCCAGCAGCCCATTCTCGCGCGGGAGTGCTAACTATGGCTACACCTTC | CASSPFSRGSANYGYTF
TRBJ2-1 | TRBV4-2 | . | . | TGTGCCAGCAGCCAAGTCTATACTAGCCCCGATGAGCAGTTCTTC | CASSQVYTSPDEQFF